The sequence of this T cell receptor beta chain was determined in a study of T cells in localized non-small cell lung cancer. Study results and caveats: Of the top 100 tumor clones, median about 56 were in adjacent lung, 25 to 35 among its top 100.

About this clone itself: Its antigen remains unknown.

Germline V lookup: CDR1 GTSNPN, CDR2 SVGIG (reference sequence). CDR3 size: 12 residues. With 8 bases removed from V and 2 bases from J, the gap between germline ends came to 12 bases. The data were produced by immunoSEQ multiplex PCR, yet TCRdb's version contains in-frame clones alone and is incomplete. The table has approximately 31,000 clones, approximately 84% seen once; the top ten hold less than 5%. Sample: peripheral blood, taken before any cancer treatment. The J gene is TRBJ1-2, the V gene TRBV30; D ambiguous. The receptor's source is an older male donor with stage III lung adenocarcinoma. The DNA of the CDR3 is TGTGCCCTGTCTAGGGCGAACTATGGCTACACCTTC. Translated, it gives CALSRANYGYTF.